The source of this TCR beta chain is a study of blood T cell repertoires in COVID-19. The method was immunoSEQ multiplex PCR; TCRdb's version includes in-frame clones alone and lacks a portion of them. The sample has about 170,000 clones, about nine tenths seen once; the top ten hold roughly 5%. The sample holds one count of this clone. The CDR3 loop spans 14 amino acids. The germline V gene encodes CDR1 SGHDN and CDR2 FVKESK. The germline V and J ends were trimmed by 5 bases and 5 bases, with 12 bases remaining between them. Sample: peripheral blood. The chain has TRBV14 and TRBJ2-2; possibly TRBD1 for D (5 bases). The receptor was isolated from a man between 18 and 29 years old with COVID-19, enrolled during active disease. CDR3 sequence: CASSVRQMTGELFF. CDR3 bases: TGTGCCAGCAGCGTACGACAGATGACCGGGGAGCTGTTTTTT.